Listed here is a single T cell receptor (beta chain). No antigen is known for it. This sample was included in a study of radiotherapy plus CTLA-4 blockade in lung cancer. In the study overall: Objective responses occurred in about a sixth of patients; roughly 30% had disease control.

Study-wide findings and caveats: TCR clones originating in tumors grew in number in blood after radiotherapy plus ipilimumab.

Produced via immunoSEQ multiplex PCR; TCRdb's table is partial and in-frame only. The sample consists of about 120,000 clones, 70% to 90% of them appearing once. CDR1 SGHTA and CDR2 FQGNSA come from the germline V gene. V lost 7 bases and J lost 6, with 15 bases in between. This CDR3 region has 13 residues. Sequencing was performed on peripheral blood, taken from a patient treated with radiotherapy plus ipilimumab. The TCR originated in a human donor with non-small cell lung cancer that progressed on radiotherapy plus ipilimumab. This chain joins TRBV7-2 and TRBJ1-2, with D unresolved. This CDR3 is CASNPVRTDGYTF. CDR3 sequence (DNA): TGTGCCAGCAACCCCGTGCGAACGGATGGCTACACCTTC. Full variable domain (remainder filled in from reference TRBV7-2 and TRBJ1-2): GAGVSQSPSNKVTEKGKDVELRCDPISGHTALYWYRQSLGQGLEFLIYFQGNSAPDKSGLPSDRFSAERTGGSVSTLTIQRTQQEDSAVYLCASNPVRTDGYTFGSGTRLTVV.